The 32 T cell receptor beta chains below all came from one sample that was sequenced in a study of T-cell memory formation after mild COVID-19. In TCRdb, the 5' RACE reads were re-called with MiXCR into one record per CDR3 protein. The sample has about 320,000 distinct CDR3 sequences; 13% to 15% are singletons. Input material: PBMCs or a T cell subset sorted from them (not recorded which). The source is a man between 18 and 35 years old who had mild COVID-19 (a few samples of this study predate the infection). Cell type and time point are not known.

There are a few counts of this clonotype. The chain has TRBV14 and TRBJ2-7, with D hard to call. The V gene's germline CDR1 is SGHDN and CDR2 FVKESK. The ends were cut back, 0 bases at V and 3 bases at J, with 6 bases in the middle. The CDR3 runs 13 residues. CDR3 coding DNA: TGTGCCAGCAGCCAAGAGTTATTCTACGAGCAGTACGTC. Amino acid sequence: CASSQELFYEQYV.

This chain connects TRBV20-1 to TRBJ2-4; 9 bases are shared with TRBD1. The CDR3 is 12 amino acids. Per germline, CDR1 DFQATT and CDR2 SNEGSKA (reference sequence). Trimming took 2 bases from V and 11 from J; bases not matched to a gene: 4. CDR3 coding DNA: TGCAGTGCTAGACCGGACAGGGGCGTTCAGTACTTC. The encoded protein is CSARPDRGVQYF.

This clonotype was seen a handful of times. This chain joins TRBV29-1 and TRBJ1-1; no clear D gene. Germline lookup yields CDR1 SQVTM and CDR2 ANQGSEA. The germline V and J ends were trimmed by 8 bases and 5 bases, with 12 bases remaining between them. The CDR3 has 11 amino acids. The CDR3 loop is CSTGDGTEAFF. As DNA, the CDR3 is TGCAGCACCGGAGACGGTACTGAAGCTTTCTTT.

This clonotype was seen many times. The rearrangement links TRBV19 to TRBJ2-5; TRBD1 matches 7 bases. J gave up 3 bases and V 5 bases, and 6 bases lay outside the gene matches. From germline, CDR1 is LNHDA and CDR2 SQIVND (reference sequence). This CDR3 is built from 14 residues. The CDR3 loop reads CASSDPGTEETQYF. CDR3 bases: TGTGCCAGTAGTGATCCCGGGACAGAAGAGACCCAGTACTTC.

Only a few counts were recorded for this clonotype. This rearrangement joins TRBV10-2 to TRBJ2-3, with 8 bases identical to TRBD2. Per the germline V gene, CDR1 is WSHSY and CDR2 is SAAADI. The CDR3 totals 14 residues. V lost 6 bases and J lost 4; bases outside the gene matches: 6. The CDR3 sequence: CASRIGGASDTQYF. CDR3 sequence (DNA): TGCGCCAGCAGGATCGGGGGGGCCTCAGATACGCAGTATTTT.

This clonotype came up a few times. This chain joins TRBV10-3 and TRBJ2-1, with TRBD1 matching over 8 bases. With V trimmed by 5 bases and J by 0 bases, 3 bases remained unmatched. The CDR3 is 15 residues long. Germline assignment: CDR1 ENHRY and CDR2 SYGVKD. CDR3 sequence reads: CAISPTGGSYNEQFF. CDR3 coding DNA: TGTGCCATCAGTCCAACAGGGGGCTCCTACAATGAGCAGTTCTTC.

The J gene is TRBJ2-5, the V gene TRBV5-1; 7 positions match TRBD1. Germline lookup yields CDR1 SGHRS and CDR2 YFSETQ. V lost 4 bases and J lost 0; bases outside the gene matches: 9. This CDR3 comprises 16 residues. CDR3 region: CASSLLGRGNQETQYF. The CDR3 region has the DNA TGCGCCAGCAGCCTCCTAGGCAGGGGGAACCAAGAGACCCAGTACTTC.

This chain connects TRBV9 to TRBJ2-5, with D hard to call. Trimming took off 3 bases at V and 2 bases at J, with 14 bases between the two ends. Germline-derived CDR1 and CDR2 are SGDLS and YYNGEE. The CDR3 extends over 15 amino acids. The CDR3 nucleotides read TGTGCCAGCAGCGCCTCCCCCTTACGGCAAGAGACCCAGTACTTC. Residues: CASSASPLRQETQYF. Filled out from reference TRBV9 and TRBJ2-5, the complete variable domain reads DSGVTQTPKHLITATGQRVTLRCSPRSGDLSVYWYQQSLDQGLQFLIQYYNGEERAKGNILERFSAQQFPDLHSELNLSSLELGDSALYFCASSASPLRQETQYFGPGTRLLVL.

In DNA form, the CDR3 reads TGTGCCAGCAGCCCATCCCAGGGGGTAGGGGTTTTCTTT. This encodes CASSPSQGVGVFF. This chain links TRBV7-9 with TRBJ1-1; TRBD1 matches at 7 bases. The CDR3 runs 13 residues. Germline CDR1 SEHNR, CDR2 FQNEAQ (reference sequence). V dropped 5 bases and J dropped 13; count of bases not matched to a gene: 13. Based on the CDR3 plus reference TRBV7-9 and TRBJ1-1, the full variable domain is DTGVSQNPRHKITKRGQNVTFRCDPISEHNRLYWYRQTLGQGPEFLTYFQNEAQLEKSRLLSDRFSAERPKGSFSTLEIQRTEQGDSAMYLCASSPSQGVGVFFGQGTRLTVV.

The chain employs TRBV23-1 and TRBJ2-7; a weak D match, TRBD1 (5 bases). TRBV23-1 is an ORF; its function is uncertain. The CDR3 has 11 amino acids. The CDR3 reads CGLSWGHEQYF. DNA for the CDR3: TGCGGATTAAGTTGGGGCCACGAGCAGTACTTC.

The V gene is TRBV12-3 or TRBV12-4, the J gene TRBJ1-1, with TRBD1 as a possible D gene (5 bases). V was trimmed by 3 bases and J by 1 base, leaving 9 bases between them. The CDR3 is 14 residues long. The CDR3 coding sequence is TGTGCCAGCAGTTTTCGGGGGACGAACACTGAAGCTTTCTTT. Translated, it gives CASSFRGTNTEAFF.

The V and J genes are TRBV12-3 or TRBV12-4 and TRBJ2-7; 12 bases match TRBD2. After removal of 7 bases from V and 4 bases from J, the junction contained 8 bases not matched to a gene. This CDR3 has 15 amino acids. CDR3: CASTWGLAGDYEQYF. The DNA for the CDR3 is TGTGCCAGCACCTGGGGACTAGCGGGTGATTACGAGCAGTACTTC.

The CDR3: CASSLESGGGEQYF. Here the CDR3 DNA reads TGTGCCAGCAGCTTAGAGTCAGGGGGCGGCGAGCAGTACTTC. The genes are TRBV7-2 and TRBJ2-7; 8 positions agree with TRBD1. Germline CDR1 SGHTA, CDR2 FQGNSA. The V and J ends lost 1 base and 6 bases, in that order; junction bases with no gene match: 5. CDR3 size: 14 residues.

The chain carries TRBV7-3 and TRBJ2-3; D not certain. There are 14 residues in the CDR3. Trimming shortened V by 3 bases and J by 3 bases, and 10 bases separated the two germline ends. CDR1 and CDR2 (germline): SGHTA, FQGTGA. The CDR3 loop reads CASSFTFGTDTQYF. CDR3 DNA sequence: TGTGCCAGCAGCTTTACTTTTGGTACAGATACGCAGTATTTT.

This clonotype was counted many times. V is TRBV7-9 and J is TRBJ1-1; D is undetermined. From germline, CDR1 is SEHNR and CDR2 FQNEAQ (reference sequence). The length of the CDR3 is 13 residues. The V end was cut by 3 bases, the J end by 6 bases, with 11 bases between. CDR3 coding DNA: TGTGCCAGCAGCTTCCCCGGCACCCCTGAAGCTTTCTTT. Translated, it gives CASSFPGTPEAFF.

This clonotype showed up just a few times. The chain uses TRBV12-3 or TRBV12-4 and TRBJ2-1; TRBD1 agrees at 8 bases. This CDR3 comprises 16 residues. Losses at the gene ends were 6 bases for V and 3 bases for J; bases not matched to a gene: 10. CDR3 sequence reads: CASRDNPGQVYNEQFF. The CDR3 DNA sequence: TGTGCCAGCAGAGACAACCCGGGACAGGTCTACAATGAGCAGTTCTTC.

V usage is TRBV6-6 and J usage is TRBJ2-3; D remains ambiguous. CDR1 MNHNY and CDR2 SVGAGI come from the germline V gene (reference sequence). This CDR3 region has 14 residues. The V gene lost 6 bases and the J gene lost 6 bases, with 16 bases spanning the gap. For the CDR3, the DNA is TGTGCCAGCAGCGACGACTGGGCTCGTGATACGCAGTATTTT. Translation: CASSDDWARDTQYF.

The chain couples TRBV10-3 to TRBJ1-2; D uncertain. CDR1 ENHRY and CDR2 SYGVKD come from the germline V gene. V gave up 7 bases and J gave up 4 bases, with 19 bases separating them. CDR3 length equals 15 residues. This CDR3 is CAITPRTAGLYGYTF. DNA for the CDR3: TGTGCCATCACTCCGCGGACGGCAGGCCTCTATGGCTACACCTTC.

The sample holds a few counts of this clonotype. The V call is TRBV7-2, the J call TRBJ2-2; possibly TRBD2 for D (5 bases). The CDR3 is 15 residues long. The V end was cut by 4 bases, the J end by 2 bases, with 11 bases between. Germline V gives CDR1 SGHTA, CDR2 FQGNSA. The CDR3 region has the DNA TGTGCCAGCAGCTCCGGACTGGGAAACACCGGGGAGCTGTTTTTT. Its translation is CASSSGLGNTGELFF.

This chain uses TRBV6-5 with TRBJ1-2, with TRBD1 matching over 10 bases. Germline assignment: CDR1 MNHEY and CDR2 SVGAGI. The CDR3 has 15 amino acids. V gave up 0 bases and J gave up 5 bases; unmatched junction bases: 3. Here the CDR3 reads CASSYSGGQGYGYTF. As DNA, the CDR3 is TGTGCCAGCAGTTACTCTGGGGGACAGGGGTATGGCTACACCTTC.

The chain is built from TRBV20-1 and TRBJ2-3; the D is unclear. Per germline, CDR1 DFQATT and CDR2 SNEGSKA (reference sequence). The ends were cut back, 3 bases at V and 4 bases at J, with 14 bases in the middle. CDR3 size: 14 residues. The chain's CDR3 is CSARDDRGADTQYF. CDR3 sequence (DNA): TGCAGTGCTAGGGACGATCGTGGCGCAGATACGCAGTATTTT.

CDR3 sequence: CATAGGGNQPQHF. In nucleotides, the CDR3 is TGTGCCACCGCGGGGGGGGGCAATCAGCCCCAGCATTTT. V and J are TRBV24-1 and TRBJ1-5, with D perhaps TRBD1 (5 bases). The CDR3 length is 13 residues. Germline V gene data show CDR1 as KGHDR and CDR2 as SFDVKD. V was pared by 9 bases and J by 2 bases, with 10 bases between.

This chain uses TRBV12-3 or TRBV12-4 with TRBJ2-1; D might be TRBD2 (5 bases). This CDR3 is built from 13 residues. The V and J ends lost 3 bases and 9 bases respectively, with 12 bases between them. The DNA for the CDR3 is TGTGCCAGCAGTTTCGAGACTAAGGGTGAGCAGTTCTTC. This codes for CASSFETKGEQFF.

The V gene is TRBV5-1, the J gene TRBJ2-7, with D unresolved. Per germline, CDR1 SGHRS and CDR2 YFSETQ. V dropped 4 bases and J dropped 5 bases, with 25 bases sitting between them. The CDR3 loop spans 17 amino acids. CDR3 in DNA: TGCGCCAGCAGCCCGAACTCACTATCATACTCCGGCCACGAGCAGTACTTC. Its translation: CASSPNSLSYSGHEQYF.

The chain combines TRBV9 with TRBJ2-5; D uncertain. The V and J ends lost 2 bases and 5 bases respectively, with 13 bases between them. The length of the CDR3 is 14 residues. The germline CDR1 and CDR2 sequences are SGDLS and YYNGEE. CDR3 loop: CASSVVALGETQYF. CDR3 bases: TGTGCCAGCAGCGTTGTAGCTCTGGGGGAGACCCAGTACTTC.

This clonotype was seen only a few times. The chain is built from TRBV20-1 and TRBJ2-5; D is ambiguous. The CDR3 covers 14 residues. CDR1 and CDR2 (germline): DFQATT, SNEGSKA (reference sequence). V shed 6 bases and J shed 0 bases, with 14 bases lying between them. This CDR3 is CSARSQRNQETQYF. The CDR3 nucleotides are TGCAGTGCAAGATCACAGCGAAACCAAGAGACCCAGTACTTC.

This chain joins TRBV7-2 and TRBJ1-5; no firm D call. V lost 3 bases, J lost 4 bases, and 7 bases lay in between. In germline, CDR1 is SGHTA, CDR2 FQGNSA. CDR3 length: 13 residues. The CDR3 sequence: CASSFEYNQPQHF. The CDR3 DNA sequence: TGTGCCAGCAGCTTCGAATATAATCAGCCCCAGCATTTT.

The chain has TRBV20-1 and TRBJ1-6; 7 bases align to TRBD1. CDR1 and CDR2 (germline): DFQATT, SNEGSKA (reference sequence). The CDR3 is 14 amino acids. V trimming: 6 bases; J trimming: 5 bases; junction bases outside the gene matches: 7. CDR3 sequence reads: CSATGQVDNSPLHF. The CDR3 bases are TGCAGTGCAACCGGACAGGTTGATAATTCACCCCTCCACTTT.

This chain uses TRBV6-2 or TRBV6-3 with TRBJ2-3; weak D call: TRBD2 (7 bases). CDR3 size: 16 residues. CDR1 is MNHEY and CDR2 is SVGEGT in the germline V gene. Trimming shortened V by 1 base and J by 2 bases, and 13 bases separated the two germline ends. CDR3 coding DNA: TGTGCCAGCAGTTACTTGGGAGGGGGAACCACAGATACGCAGTATTTT. Its translation is CASSYLGGGTTDTQYF.

There are many counts of this clonotype. The genes are TRBV5-5 and TRBJ1-5; 9 nucleotides line up with TRBD1. The CDR3 contains 15 residues. J was trimmed by 6 bases and V by 4 bases; bases with no gene match: 8. Germline CDR1 is SGHKS and CDR2 is YYEKEE (reference sequence). Here the CDR3 DNA reads TGTGCCAGCAGCCTACAAGGACAGGGGCGTCAGCCCCAGCATTTT. Translation gives CASSLQGQGRQPQHF.

The chain links TRBV30 to TRBJ1-1; the D gene is possibly TRBD1 (5 bases). The V gene's germline CDR1 is GTSNPN and CDR2 SVGIG (reference sequence). This CDR3 has 12 residues. V was trimmed by 0 bases and J by 7 bases, leaving 9 bases between them. DNA for the CDR3: TGTGCCTGGAGTGTACAGGCCCATGAAGCTTTCTTT. It translates to CAWSVQAHEAFF.

The V gene is TRBV7-3, the J gene TRBJ2-2, with 13 bases that match TRBD2. The CDR3 is made up of 18 amino acids. Germline V gene lookup returns CDR1 SGHTA and CDR2 FQGTGA. J was trimmed by 5 bases and V by 3 bases; bases with no gene match: 9. The CDR3 protein is CASSLNPGTSGVTGELFF. Written as DNA, the CDR3 is TGTGCCAGCAGCTTGAACCCCGGGACTAGCGGGGTTACCGGGGAGCTGTTTTTT.